A single sample is the source of the 18 T cell receptor beta chains below, sequenced in a study of beta chain features in type 1 diabetes. What was sequenced were expressed TCRB transcripts, since all of the isolated RNA had been reverse transcribed. Clones were read by immunoSEQ multiplex PCR, and TCRdb kept only the in-frame ones, dropping some. The data contain around 250,000 clones, 25% to 35% of them singletons. Sequenced material: central memory CD4+ T cells from blood. Receptors were obtained from a young man in good health.

The J gene is TRBJ2-1, the V gene TRBV6-6; D gene unclear. V lost 7 bases, J lost 0 bases, and 16 bases lay in between. Germline assignment: CDR1 MNHNY and CDR2 SVGAGI (reference sequence). The CDR3 contains 16 residues. The CDR3 here is CASTRKPQSSYNEQFF. CDR3 coding DNA: TGTGCCAGCACCCGAAAACCCCAGAGCTCCTACAATGAGCAGTTCTTC.

The chain recombines TRBV7-9 with TRBJ1-2, with a tentative D call TRBD1 (5 bases). Germline-derived CDR1 and CDR2 are SEHNR and FQNEAQ (reference sequence). The V and J ends lost 3 bases and 8 bases respectively, with 13 bases between them. The CDR3 sequence is 13 residues long. The CDR3 region is CASSLPGPGGYTF. The CDR3 DNA reads as TGTGCCAGCAGCTTGCCGGGGCCAGGCGGCTACACCTTC.

V gene TRBV4-3 combines with J gene TRBJ2-2; TRBD1 matches 8 bases. J lost 4 bases, V lost 6 bases, and 4 bases had no gene match. The V gene's germline CDR1 is LGHNA and CDR2 YSLEER. The CDR3 extends over 14 amino acids. CDR3 sequence (DNA): TGCGCCAGCAGTCAGGACAGGGTCACCGGGGAGCTGTTTTTT. It is translated as CASSQDRVTGELFF.

This clone appeared a few times. The CDR3 reads CASSQEASQGTQYF. The CDR3 DNA sequence: TGTGCCAGCAGCCAAGAGGCATCCCAGGGGACCCAGTACTTC. This chain uses TRBV4-2 with TRBJ2-5, with D possibly matching TRBD1 (5 bases). Germline values: CDR1 LGHNA, CDR2 YNFKEQ. This CDR3 region has 14 residues. Trimming took off 0 bases at V and 7 bases at J, with 12 bases between the two ends.

The count of this clone is one. The genes are TRBV5-1 and TRBJ2-2; D gene unclear. Trimming cost V 4 bases and J 0 bases, with 7 bases left between them. CDR3 size: 14 residues. Germline-derived CDR1 and CDR2 are SGHRS and YFSETQ. In DNA, the CDR3 is TGCGCCAGCAGCGACACAACGAACACCGGGGAGCTGTTTTTT. Its protein product is CASSDTTNTGELFF.

This clone was seen more than once but under ten times. The rearrangement uses TRBV25-1 and TRBJ1-2; D unclear. Germline CDR1 MGHDK, CDR2 SYGVNS. The CDR3 has 12 residues. Trimming removed 7 bases from V and 4 bases from J, with 10 bases in between. As DNA, the CDR3 is TGTGCCAGCATGTTAACAATCTATGGCTACACCTTC. It codes for CASMLTIYGYTF.

This clone was seen a few times. The gene calls are TRBV5-4 and TRBJ2-3; D is tentatively TRBD1 or TRBD2 (5 bases each). CDR1 and CDR2 (germline): SGHNT, YYREEE (reference sequence). This CDR3 is built from 14 residues. The V end lost 4 bases, the J end lost 3 bases, and 12 bases lay between the germline ends. The CDR3 nucleotides are TGTGCCAGCAGCAATTGGGGGAGAACAGATACGCAGTATTTT. The encoded protein is CASSNWGRTDTQYF.

The sample holds a few counts of this clone. This chain links TRBV7-8 with TRBJ2-1; a possible D gene is TRBD2 (6 bases). Germline CDR1 reads SGHVS; CDR2 reads FQNEAQ. This CDR3 spans 12 amino acids. V was shortened by 5 bases and J by 7 bases, with 9 bases between the two germline ends. The CDR3 protein is CASSPSGNEQFF. DNA for the CDR3: TGTGCCAGCAGCCCGAGCGGGAATGAGCAGTTCTTC. Drawing the rest from reference TRBV7-8 and TRBJ2-1, the complete variable domain is GAGVSQSPRYKVAKRGQDVALRCDPISGHVSLFWYQQALGQGPEFLTYFQNEAQLDKSGLPSDRFFAERPEGSVSTLKIQRTQQEDSAVYLCASSPSGNEQFFGPGTRLTVL.

The rearrangement joins TRBV7-2 to TRBJ2-1; no definite D call. This CDR3 is 15 amino acids long. Germline V gives CDR1 SGHTA, CDR2 FQGNSA. The V end was cut by 0 bases, the J end by 4 bases, with 10 bases between. This CDR3 reads CASSLAKDPYNEQFF. The CDR3 nucleotides are TGTGCCAGCAGCTTAGCAAAGGACCCTTACAATGAGCAGTTCTTC.

The rearrangement links TRBV5-1 to TRBJ1-2; D is unresolved. Trimming removed 0 bases from V and 8 bases from J, with 11 bases in between. CDR3 length: 13 residues. CDR1 SGHRS and CDR2 YFSETQ come from the germline V gene. CDR3 residues: CASSLDSGGGYTF. The DNA for the CDR3 is TGCGCCAGCAGCTTGGATTCCGGAGGAGGCTACACCTTC.

This clone showed up just a few times. A much larger clone differs by one base, so this may be a read error. The V call is TRBV30, the J call TRBJ2-3, with 8 bases matching TRBD2. Germline-derived CDR1 and CDR2 are GTSNPN and SVGIG (reference sequence). Trimming removed 5 bases from V and 4 bases from J; junction bases left unmatched: 11. The CDR3 is 15 amino acids. CDR3 DNA sequence: TGTGCCTGGGTTGAGGGTAGCGGGGATGCAGATACGCAGTATTTT. This sequence encodes CAWVEGSGDADTQYF.

This clone was seen a few times. The chain is built from TRBV7-9 and TRBJ2-2; D may be TRBD1 (6 bases). The germline V gene has CDR1 SEHNR and CDR2 FQNEAQ (reference sequence). The ends were cut back, 3 bases at V and 3 bases at J, with 14 bases in the middle. CDR3 length equals 16 residues. The CDR3 is CASSFTGTRHTGELFF. CDR3 nucleotide sequence: TGTGCCAGCAGCTTCACCGGGACAAGGCACACCGGGGAGCTGTTTTTT.

The genes are TRBV7-2 and TRBJ2-2; 9 nucleotides line up with TRBD2. Germline loops: CDR1 SGHTA, CDR2 FQGNSA. The CDR3 has 15 amino acids. The ends lost 5 bases at V and 3 bases at J; junction bases unmatched: 4. CDR3 loop: CASSPGLADTGELFF. CDR3 bases: TGTGCCAGCAGCCCGGGACTAGCCGACACCGGGGAGCTGTTTTTT.

This clone was detected only a few times. J is TRBJ2-7 and V is TRBV2, with D possibly being TRBD1 (6 bases). V lost 6 bases and J 6 bases, leaving 18 bases between the germline ends. The CDR3 loop spans 14 amino acids. The germline CDR1 and CDR2 sequences are SNHLY and FYNNEI. Here the CDR3 reads CASRDLSGVGEQYF. The CDR3 nucleotides are TGTGCCAGCAGGGACCTATCAGGGGTAGGCGAGCAGTACTTC. Together with reference TRBV2 and TRBJ2-7, the CDR3 gives the full variable domain: EPEVTQTPSHQVTQMGQEVILRCVPISNHLYFYWYRQILGQKVEFLVSFYNNEISEKSEIFDDQFSVERPDGSNFTLKIRSTKLEDSAMYFCASRDLSGVGEQYFGPGTRLTVT.

V usage is TRBV27 and J usage is TRBJ2-6; 10 bases fit TRBD1. V trimming: 4 bases; J trimming: 0 bases; junction bases outside the gene matches: 12. The V gene's germline CDR1 is MNHEY and CDR2 SMNVEV (reference sequence). This CDR3 is built from 20 residues. This CDR3 is CASSSPGGQGLNSGANVLTF. CDR3 in DNA: TGTGCCAGCAGTTCCCCGGGGGGACAGGGGTTGAACTCTGGGGCCAACGTCCTGACTTTC.

Only a few counts were recorded for this clone. J is TRBJ2-1 and V is TRBV15; TRBD1 is a possible D gene (6 bases). Trimming cost V 3 bases and J 6 bases, with 12 bases left between them. The CDR3 spans 14 residues. CDR1 is LNHNV, CDR2 YYDKDF, per germline (reference sequence). CDR3 nucleotides: TGTGCCACCAGCAGGCAGTTACAGGGCAATGAGCAGTTCTTC. Its translation is CATSRQLQGNEQFF.

This clone was found a few times. The chain employs TRBV7-2 and TRBJ2-1; TRBD1 matches 10 bases. Germline CDR1 and CDR2: SGHTA and FQGNSA. V was pared by 5 bases and J by 8 bases, with 6 bases of the junction left unmatched. CDR3 size: 14 residues. CDR3 DNA sequence: TGTGCCAGCAGCCCCCACGGGACAGGGGATGAGCAGTTCTTC. This sequence encodes CASSPHGTGDEQFF.

The chain uses TRBV6-5 and TRBJ2-7; D possibly corresponds to TRBD2 (5 bases). The CDR3 covers 15 residues. In germline, CDR1 is MNHEY, CDR2 SVGAGI. V lost 6 bases to trimming and J lost 3 bases, with 18 bases between them. In DNA form, the CDR3 reads TGTGCCAGCAGCCCGAGCGCGGGTGGAGGCTACGAGCAGTACTTC. This sequence encodes CASSPSAGGGYEQYF.